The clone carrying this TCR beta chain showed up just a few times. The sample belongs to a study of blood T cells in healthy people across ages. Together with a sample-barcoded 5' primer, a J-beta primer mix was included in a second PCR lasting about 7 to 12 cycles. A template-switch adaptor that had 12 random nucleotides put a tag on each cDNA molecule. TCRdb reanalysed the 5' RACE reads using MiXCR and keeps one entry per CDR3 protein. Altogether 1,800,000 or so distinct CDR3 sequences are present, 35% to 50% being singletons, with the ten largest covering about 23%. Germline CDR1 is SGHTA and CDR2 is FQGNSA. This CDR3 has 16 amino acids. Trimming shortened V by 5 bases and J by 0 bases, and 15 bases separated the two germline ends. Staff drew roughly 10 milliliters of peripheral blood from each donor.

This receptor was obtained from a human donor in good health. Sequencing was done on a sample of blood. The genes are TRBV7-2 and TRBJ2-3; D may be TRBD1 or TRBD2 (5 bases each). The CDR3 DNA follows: TGTGCCAGCAGCGGTAGGGGACCGCCAAGCACAGATACGCAGTATTTT. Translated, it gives CASSGRGPPSTDTQYF.